Following are 4 T cell receptor beta chains from one sample sequenced in a study of blood T cell repertoires in COVID-19. Some clones are missing from TCRdb's copy, which holds only in-frame ones; the method was immunoSEQ multiplex PCR. The sample has some 130,000 clones, about 91% seen once. Sequencing was carried out using peripheral blood. The receptors shown here come from a man aged 50-60 years with acute or convalescent COVID-19.

This clone was found a few times. The J gene is TRBJ2-2, the V gene TRBV14; 10 bases map to TRBD2. CDR3 length: 17 amino acids. V trimming: 2 bases; J trimming: 1 base; junction bases outside the gene matches: 4. Germline V lookup: CDR1 SGHDN, CDR2 FVKESK. DNA of the CDR3: TGTGCCAGCAGCCAACAGCGGGGGGGCCTGAACACCGGGGAGCTGTTTTTT. Amino acids: CASSQQRGGLNTGELFF.

The CDR3: CASSRRDTQYF. The CDR3, as DNA: TGTGCCAGCAGCCGTCGGGATACGCAGTATTTT. The chain has TRBV3-1 (or the pseudogene TRBV3-2) and TRBJ2-3, with no clear D. Germline CDR1 reads LGHDT; CDR2 reads YNNKEL (reference sequence). V was clipped by 4 bases and J by 6 bases, with 5 bases between them. This CDR3 is 11 amino acids long.

The chain is built from TRBV29-1 and TRBJ2-3; D is uncertain. V gave up 5 bases and J gave up 0 bases, with 12 bases separating them. The CDR3 has 14 residues. Germline CDR1 reads SQVTM; CDR2 reads ANQGSEA. The CDR3 reads CSVRNMISTDTQYF. The CDR3 DNA is TGCAGCGTTAGAAACATGATAAGCACAGATACGCAGTATTTT.

CDR3 sequence reads: CASSITGTGGFNEQFF. CDR3 DNA: TGTGCCAGCAGTATCACGGGGACAGGGGGCTTCAATGAGCAGTTCTTC. This rearrangement joins TRBV27 to TRBJ2-1; 12 positions agree with TRBD1. V gave up 5 bases and J gave up 6 bases; unmatched junction bases: 8. From germline, CDR1 is MNHEY and CDR2 SMNVEV (reference sequence). There are 16 residues in the CDR3.